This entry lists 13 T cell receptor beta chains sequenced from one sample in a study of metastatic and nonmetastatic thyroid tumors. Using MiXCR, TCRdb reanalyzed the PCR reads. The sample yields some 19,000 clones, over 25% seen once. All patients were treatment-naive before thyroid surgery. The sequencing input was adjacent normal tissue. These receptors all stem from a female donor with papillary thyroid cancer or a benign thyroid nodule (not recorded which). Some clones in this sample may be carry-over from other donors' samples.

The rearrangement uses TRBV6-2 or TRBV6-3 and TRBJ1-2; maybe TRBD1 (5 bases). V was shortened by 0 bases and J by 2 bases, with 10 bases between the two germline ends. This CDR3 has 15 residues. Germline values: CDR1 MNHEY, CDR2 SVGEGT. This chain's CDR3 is CASSYSVGDNYGYTF. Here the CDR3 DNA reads TGTGCCAGCAGTTACTCCGTCGGGGACAACTATGGCTACACCTTC.

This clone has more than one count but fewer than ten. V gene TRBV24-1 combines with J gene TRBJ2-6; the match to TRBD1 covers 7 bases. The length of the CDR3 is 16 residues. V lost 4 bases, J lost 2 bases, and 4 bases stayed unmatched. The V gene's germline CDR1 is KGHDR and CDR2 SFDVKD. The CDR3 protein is CATSEYTGAGANVLTF. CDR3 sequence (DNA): TGTGCCACCAGTGAGTACACAGGGGCTGGGGCCAACGTCCTGACTTTC.

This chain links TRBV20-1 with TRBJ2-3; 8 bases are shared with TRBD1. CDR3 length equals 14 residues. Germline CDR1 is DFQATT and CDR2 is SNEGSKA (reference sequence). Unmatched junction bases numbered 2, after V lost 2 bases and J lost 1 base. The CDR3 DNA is TGCAGTGCTAGAAGGGGACAGGGCACAGATACGCAGTATTTT. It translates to CSARRGQGTDTQYF.

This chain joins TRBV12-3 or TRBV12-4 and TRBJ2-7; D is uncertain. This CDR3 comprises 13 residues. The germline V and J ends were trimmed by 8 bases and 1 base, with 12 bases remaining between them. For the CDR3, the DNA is TGTGCCAGCGGTCCAACTGGTTCCTACGAGCAGTACTTC. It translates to CASGPTGSYEQYF.

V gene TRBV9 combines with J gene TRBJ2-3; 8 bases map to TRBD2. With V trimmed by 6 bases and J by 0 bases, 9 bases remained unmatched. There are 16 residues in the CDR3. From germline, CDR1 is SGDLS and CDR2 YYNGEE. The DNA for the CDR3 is TGTGCCAGCACCGCCCCCCGGGAGGGGAGCACAGATACGCAGTATTTT. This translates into CASTAPREGSTDTQYF. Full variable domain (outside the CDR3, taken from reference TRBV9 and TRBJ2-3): DSGVTQTPKHLITATGQRVTLRCSPRSGDLSVYWYQQSLDQGLQFLIQYYNGEERAKGNILERFSAQQFPDLHSELNLSSLELGDSALYFCASTAPREGSTDTQYFGPGTRLTVL.

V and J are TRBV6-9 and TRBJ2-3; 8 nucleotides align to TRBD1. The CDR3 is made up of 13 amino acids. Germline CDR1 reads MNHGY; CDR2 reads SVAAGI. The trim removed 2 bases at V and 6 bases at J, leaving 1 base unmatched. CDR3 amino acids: CASSYTGGDTQYF. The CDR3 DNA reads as TGTGCCAGCAGTTATACAGGGGGGGATACGCAGTATTTT.

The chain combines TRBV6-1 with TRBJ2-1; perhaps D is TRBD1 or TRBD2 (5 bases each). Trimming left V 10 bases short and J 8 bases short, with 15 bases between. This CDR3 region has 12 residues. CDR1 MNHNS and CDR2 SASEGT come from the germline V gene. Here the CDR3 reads CATLFRDHEQFF. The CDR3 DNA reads TGTGCCACCCTTTTCAGGGACCATGAGCAGTTCTTC.

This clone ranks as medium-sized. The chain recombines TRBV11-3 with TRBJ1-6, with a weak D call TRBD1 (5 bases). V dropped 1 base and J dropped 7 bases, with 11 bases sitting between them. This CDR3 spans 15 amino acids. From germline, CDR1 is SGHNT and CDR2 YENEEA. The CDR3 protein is CASSLGGGGNSPLHF. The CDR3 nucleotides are TGTGCCAGCAGCTTAGGAGGTGGGGGGAATTCACCCCTCCACTTT.

DNA for the CDR3: TGTGCCAGCAGCTTAGCCGGGACTAGCGGGAGATTAGGCTACAATGAGCAGTTCTTC. Translating it yields CASSLAGTSGRLGYNEQFF. V and J are TRBV11-1 and TRBJ2-1; 14 bases align to TRBD2. The CDR3 sequence is 19 residues long. J was trimmed by 3 bases and V by 0 bases; bases with no gene match: 7. The germline V gene encodes CDR1 SGHAT and CDR2 FQDESV (reference sequence).

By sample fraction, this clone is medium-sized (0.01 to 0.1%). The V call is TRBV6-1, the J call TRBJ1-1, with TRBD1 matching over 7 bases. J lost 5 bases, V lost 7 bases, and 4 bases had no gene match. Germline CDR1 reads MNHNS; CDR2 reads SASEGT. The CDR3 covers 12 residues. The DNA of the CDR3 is TGTGCCAGCACAGACAGGGTAACTGAAGCTTTCTTT. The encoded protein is CASTDRVTEAFF.

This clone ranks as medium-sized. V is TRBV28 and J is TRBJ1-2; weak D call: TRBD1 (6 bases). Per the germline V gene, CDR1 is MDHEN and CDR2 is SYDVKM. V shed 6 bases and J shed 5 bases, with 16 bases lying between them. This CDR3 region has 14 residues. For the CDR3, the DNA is TGTGCCAGCAGCCCTGGGGGGGGGCTATATGGCTACACCTTC. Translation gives CASSPGGGLYGYTF.

The CDR3: CASSQPQIRGTNEQYF. CDR3 nucleotide sequence: TGTGCCAGCAGCCAACCCCAAATCCGGGGGACCAACGAGCAGTACTTC. The chain couples TRBV28 to TRBJ2-7; possibly TRBD2 for D (6 bases). The CDR3 covers 16 residues. V was pared by 6 bases and J by 5 bases, with 23 bases between. Germline V gene sequence: CDR1 MDHEN, CDR2 SYDVKM.

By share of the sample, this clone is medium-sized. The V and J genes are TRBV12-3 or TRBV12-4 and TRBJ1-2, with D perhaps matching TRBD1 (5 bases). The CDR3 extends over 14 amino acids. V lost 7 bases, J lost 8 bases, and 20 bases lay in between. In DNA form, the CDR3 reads TGTGCCAGCACTTGGGGCAGCGAGAAGGGGGGCTACACCTTC. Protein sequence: CASTWGSEKGGYTF.